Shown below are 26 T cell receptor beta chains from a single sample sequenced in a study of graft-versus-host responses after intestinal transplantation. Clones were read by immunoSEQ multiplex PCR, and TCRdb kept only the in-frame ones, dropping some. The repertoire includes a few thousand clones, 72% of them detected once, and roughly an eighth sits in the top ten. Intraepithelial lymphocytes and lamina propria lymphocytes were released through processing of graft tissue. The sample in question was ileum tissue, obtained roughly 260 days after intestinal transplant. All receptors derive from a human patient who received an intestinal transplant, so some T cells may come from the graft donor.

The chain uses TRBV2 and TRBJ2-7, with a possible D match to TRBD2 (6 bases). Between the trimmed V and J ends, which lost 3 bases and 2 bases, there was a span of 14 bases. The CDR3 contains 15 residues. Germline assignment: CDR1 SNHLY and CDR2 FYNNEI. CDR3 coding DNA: TGTGCCAGCAGTGATGGGGTAGCGGCGACCTACGAGCAGTACTTC. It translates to CASSDGVAATYEQYF.

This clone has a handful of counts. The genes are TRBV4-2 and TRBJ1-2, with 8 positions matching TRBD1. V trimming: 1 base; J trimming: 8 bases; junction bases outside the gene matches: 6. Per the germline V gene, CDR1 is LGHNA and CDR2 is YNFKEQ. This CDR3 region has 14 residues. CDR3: CASSQVPDREGYTF. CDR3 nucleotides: TGTGCCAGCAGCCAAGTTCCGGACAGGGAAGGCTACACCTTC.

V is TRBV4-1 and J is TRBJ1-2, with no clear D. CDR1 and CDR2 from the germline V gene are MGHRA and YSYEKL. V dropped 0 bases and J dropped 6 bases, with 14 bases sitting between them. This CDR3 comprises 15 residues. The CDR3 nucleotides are TGCGCCAGCAGCCAAGAGGTTGGAGGCGTCCATGGCTACACCTTC. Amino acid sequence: CASSQEVGGVHGYTF.

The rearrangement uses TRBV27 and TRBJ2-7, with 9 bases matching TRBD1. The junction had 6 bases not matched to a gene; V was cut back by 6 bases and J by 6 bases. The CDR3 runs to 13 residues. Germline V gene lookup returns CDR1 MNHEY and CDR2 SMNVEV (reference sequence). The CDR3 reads CASRKQGAGEQYF. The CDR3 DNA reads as TGTGCCAGCAGGAAACAGGGGGCAGGCGAGCAGTACTTC.

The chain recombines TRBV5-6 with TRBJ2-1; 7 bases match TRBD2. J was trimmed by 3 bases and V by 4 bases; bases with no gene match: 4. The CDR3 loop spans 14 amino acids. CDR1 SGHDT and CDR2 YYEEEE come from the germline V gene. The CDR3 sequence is CASSPGTNYNEQFF. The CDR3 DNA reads TGTGCCAGCAGCCCAGGGACTAACTACAATGAGCAGTTCTTC.

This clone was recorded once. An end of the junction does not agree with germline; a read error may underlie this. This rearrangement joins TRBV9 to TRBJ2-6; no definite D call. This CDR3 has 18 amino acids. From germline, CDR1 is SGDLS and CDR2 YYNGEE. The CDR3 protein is CASTVSQKHVSGANVLTF. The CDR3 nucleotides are TGTGCCAGCACCGTATCACAGAAGCACGTCTCTGGGGCCAACGTCCTGACTTTC.

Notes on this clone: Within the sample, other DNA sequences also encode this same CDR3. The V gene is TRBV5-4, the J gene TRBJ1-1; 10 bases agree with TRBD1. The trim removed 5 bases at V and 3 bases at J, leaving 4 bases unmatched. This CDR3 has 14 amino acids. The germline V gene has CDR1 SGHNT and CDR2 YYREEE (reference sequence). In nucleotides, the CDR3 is TGTGCCAGCAGGACAGGGGGCAGGGACACTGAAGCTTTCTTT. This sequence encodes CASRTGGRDTEAFF.

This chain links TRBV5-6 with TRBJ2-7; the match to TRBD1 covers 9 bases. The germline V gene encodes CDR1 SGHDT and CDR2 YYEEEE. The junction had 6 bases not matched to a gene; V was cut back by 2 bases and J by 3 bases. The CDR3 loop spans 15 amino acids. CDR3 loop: CASSFFGTGFYEQYF. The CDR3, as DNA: TGTGCCAGCAGCTTCTTCGGGACAGGGTTCTACGAGCAGTACTTC.

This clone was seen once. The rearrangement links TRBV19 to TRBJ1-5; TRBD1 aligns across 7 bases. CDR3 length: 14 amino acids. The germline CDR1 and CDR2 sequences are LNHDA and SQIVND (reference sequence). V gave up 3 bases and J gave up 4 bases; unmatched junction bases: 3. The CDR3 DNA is TGTGCCAGTAGTATTGGGACAGAGAATCAGCCCCAGCATTTT. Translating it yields CASSIGTENQPQHF. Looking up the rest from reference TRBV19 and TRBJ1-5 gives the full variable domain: DGGITQSPKYLFRKEGQNVTLSCEQNLNHDAMYWYRQDPGQGLRLIYYSQIVNDFQKGDIAEGYSVSREKKESFPLTVTSAQKNPTAFYLCASSIGTENQPQHFGDGTRLSIL.

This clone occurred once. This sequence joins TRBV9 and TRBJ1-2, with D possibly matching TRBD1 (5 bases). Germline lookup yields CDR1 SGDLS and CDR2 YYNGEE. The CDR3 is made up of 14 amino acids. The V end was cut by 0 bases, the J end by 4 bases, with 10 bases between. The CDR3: CASSVAGTSYGYTF. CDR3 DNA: TGTGCCAGCAGCGTAGCAGGGACTTCCTATGGCTACACCTTC.

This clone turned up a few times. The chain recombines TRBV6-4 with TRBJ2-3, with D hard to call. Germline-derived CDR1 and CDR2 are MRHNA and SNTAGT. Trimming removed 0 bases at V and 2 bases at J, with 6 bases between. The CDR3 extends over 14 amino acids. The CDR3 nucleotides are TGTGCCAGCAGTGACTCGTCTAACACAGATACGCAGTATTTT. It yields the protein CASSDSSNTDTQYF.

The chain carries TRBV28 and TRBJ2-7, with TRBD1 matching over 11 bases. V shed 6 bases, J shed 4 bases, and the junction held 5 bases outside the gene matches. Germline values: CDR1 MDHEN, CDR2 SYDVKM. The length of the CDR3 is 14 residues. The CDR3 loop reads CASSTGTGGYEQYF. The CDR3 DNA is TGTGCCAGCAGCACCGGGACAGGGGGTTACGAGCAGTACTTC.

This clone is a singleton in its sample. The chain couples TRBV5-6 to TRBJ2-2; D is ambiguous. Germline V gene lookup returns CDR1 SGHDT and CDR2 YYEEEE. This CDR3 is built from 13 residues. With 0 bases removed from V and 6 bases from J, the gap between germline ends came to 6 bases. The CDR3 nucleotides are TGTGCCAGCAGCTTGGGTCATCCCGGGGAGCTGTTTTTT. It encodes CASSLGHPGELFF.

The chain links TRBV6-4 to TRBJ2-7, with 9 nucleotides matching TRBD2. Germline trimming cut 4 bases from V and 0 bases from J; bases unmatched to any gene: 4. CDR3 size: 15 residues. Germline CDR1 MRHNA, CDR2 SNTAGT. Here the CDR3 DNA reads TGTGCCAGCAGTGTTTTTAGCGGGAGCTCCTACGAGCAGTACTTC. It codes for CASSVFSGSSYEQYF.

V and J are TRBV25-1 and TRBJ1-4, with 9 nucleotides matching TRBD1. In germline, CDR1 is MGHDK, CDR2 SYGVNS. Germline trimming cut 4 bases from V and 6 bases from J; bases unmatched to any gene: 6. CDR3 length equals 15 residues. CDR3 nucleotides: TGTGCCAGCAGTGTCGGGACAGGGTCGGATGAAAAACTGTTTTTT. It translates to CASSVGTGSDEKLFF.

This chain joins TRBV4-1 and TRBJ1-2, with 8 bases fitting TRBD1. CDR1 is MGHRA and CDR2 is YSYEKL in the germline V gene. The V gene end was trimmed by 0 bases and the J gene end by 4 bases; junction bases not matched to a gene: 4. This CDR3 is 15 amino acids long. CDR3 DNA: TGCGCCAGCAGCCAAGATGGAGACAGGGGCTATGGCTACACCTTC. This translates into CASSQDGDRGYGYTF.

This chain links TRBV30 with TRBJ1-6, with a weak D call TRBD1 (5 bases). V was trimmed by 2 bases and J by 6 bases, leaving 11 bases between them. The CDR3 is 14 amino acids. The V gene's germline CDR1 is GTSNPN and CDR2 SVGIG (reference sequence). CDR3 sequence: CAWSYLGGNSPLHF. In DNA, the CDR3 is TGTGCCTGGAGTTACCTCGGGGGTAATTCACCCCTCCACTTT.

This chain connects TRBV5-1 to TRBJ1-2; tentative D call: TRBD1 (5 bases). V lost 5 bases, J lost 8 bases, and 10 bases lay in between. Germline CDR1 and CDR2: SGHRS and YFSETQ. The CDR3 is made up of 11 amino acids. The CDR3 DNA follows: TGCGCCAGCAGTGGCGGGGACGGCTACACCTTC. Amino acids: CASSGGDGYTF. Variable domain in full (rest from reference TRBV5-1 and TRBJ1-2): KAGVTQTPRYLIKTRGQQVTLSCSPISGHRSVSWYQQTPGQGLQFLFEYFSETQRNKGNFPGRFSGRQFSNSRSEMNVSTLELGDSALYLCASSGGDGYTFGSGTRLTVV.

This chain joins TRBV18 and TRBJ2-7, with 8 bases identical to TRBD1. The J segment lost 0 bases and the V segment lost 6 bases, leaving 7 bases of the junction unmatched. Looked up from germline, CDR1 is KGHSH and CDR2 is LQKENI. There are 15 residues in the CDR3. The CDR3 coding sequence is TGTGCCAGCTCCCCTCGGGACAGGAGCTCCTACGAGCAGTACTTC. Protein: CASSPRDRSSYEQYF.

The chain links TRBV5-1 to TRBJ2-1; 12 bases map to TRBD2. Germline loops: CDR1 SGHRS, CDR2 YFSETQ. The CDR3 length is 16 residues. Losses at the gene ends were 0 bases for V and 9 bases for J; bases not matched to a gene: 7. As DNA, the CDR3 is TGCGCCAGCAGCTTGGGACTAGCGGGAGTTTGGGGTGAGCAGTTCTTC. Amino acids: CASSLGLAGVWGEQFF.

The CDR3 coding sequence is TGCGCCAGCAGCACACAGGGAGCAACTAATGAAAAACTGTTTTTT. Its translation: CASSTQGATNEKLFF. The rearrangement uses TRBV5-1 and TRBJ1-4, with D tentatively TRBD1 (6 bases). Trimming cost V 4 bases and J 0 bases, with 10 bases left between them. The CDR3 contains 15 residues. From germline, CDR1 is SGHRS and CDR2 YFSETQ.

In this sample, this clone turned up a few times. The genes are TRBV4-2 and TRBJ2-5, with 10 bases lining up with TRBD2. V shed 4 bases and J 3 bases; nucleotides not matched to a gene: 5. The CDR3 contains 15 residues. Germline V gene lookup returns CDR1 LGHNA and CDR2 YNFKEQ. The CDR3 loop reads CASSPERGGEETQYF. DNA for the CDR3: TGTGCCAGCAGCCCGGAGCGGGGGGGCGAAGAGACCCAGTACTTC.

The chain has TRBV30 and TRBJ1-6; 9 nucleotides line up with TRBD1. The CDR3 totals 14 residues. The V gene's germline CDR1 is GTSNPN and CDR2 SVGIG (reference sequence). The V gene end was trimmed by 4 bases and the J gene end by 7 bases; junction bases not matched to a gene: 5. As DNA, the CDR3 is TGTGCCTGGAAACAAGACAGGGGGAATTCACCCCTCCACTTT. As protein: CAWKQDRGNSPLHF.

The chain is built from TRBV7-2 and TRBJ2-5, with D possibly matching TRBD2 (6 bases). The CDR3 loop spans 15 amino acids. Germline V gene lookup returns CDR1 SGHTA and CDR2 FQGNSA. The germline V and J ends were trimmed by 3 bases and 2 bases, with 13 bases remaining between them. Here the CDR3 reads CASSFWAGRQETQYF. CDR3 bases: TGTGCCAGCAGCTTCTGGGCGGGGAGACAAGAGACCCAGTACTTC.

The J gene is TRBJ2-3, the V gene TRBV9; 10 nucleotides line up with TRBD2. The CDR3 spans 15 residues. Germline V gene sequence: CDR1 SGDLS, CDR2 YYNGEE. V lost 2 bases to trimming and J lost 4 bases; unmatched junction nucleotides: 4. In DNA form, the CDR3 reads TGTGCCAGCAGCGTTGAAGCGGGGGGGGCAGATACGCAGTATTTT. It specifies CASSVEAGGADTQYF.

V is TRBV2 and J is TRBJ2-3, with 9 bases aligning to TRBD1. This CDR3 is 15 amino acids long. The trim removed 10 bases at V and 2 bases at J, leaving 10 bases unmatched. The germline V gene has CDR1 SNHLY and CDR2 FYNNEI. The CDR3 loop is CATLRQGGPTDTQYF. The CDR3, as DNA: TGTGCCACCCTAAGACAGGGGGGACCCACAGATACGCAGTATTTT.